The 19 T cell receptor beta chains below all came from one sample that was sequenced in a study of T cell responses to AZD1222 COVID-19 vaccine. The repertoire was sequenced with immunoSEQ multiplex PCR; TCRdb's copy has only in-frame clones and lacks some. The sample shows around 100,000 clones, nearly 90% of them seen only once. Specimen: peripheral blood, collected on day 0 of AZD1222 vaccination. The receptors were gathered from an adult in good health.

This clone was picked up a small number of times. V gene TRBV24-1 combines with J gene TRBJ2-5; TRBD1 is a possible D gene (6 bases). V lost 1 base and J lost 6, with 14 bases in between. Looked up from germline, CDR1 is KGHDR and CDR2 is SFDVKD. The CDR3 contains 15 residues. The CDR3, as DNA: TGTGCCACCAGTGATTTCCCGGACAGTTGCAAGACCCAGTACTTC. Translated: CATSDFPDSCKTQYF.

This chain uses TRBV9 with TRBJ2-7; D perhaps matches TRBD1 (5 bases). The V end was cut by 0 bases, the J end by 4 bases, with 14 bases between. CDR1 SGDLS and CDR2 YYNGEE come from the germline V gene. This CDR3 is 15 amino acids long. The CDR3 loop reads CASSVAPDSGYEQYF. DNA of the CDR3: TGTGCCAGCAGCGTAGCTCCAGACAGTGGATACGAGCAGTACTTC.

This clone was picked up one time. The chain recombines TRBV12-3 or TRBV12-4 with TRBJ2-3; D gene uncertain. The CDR3 contains 11 residues. V was clipped by 4 bases and J by 8 bases, with 7 bases between them. The CDR3 reads CASSWTGTQYF. CDR3 nucleotides: TGTGCCAGCAGTTGGACGGGTACGCAGTATTTT.

The chain couples TRBV3-1 (or the pseudogene TRBV3-2) to TRBJ1-3; D gene unclear. The germline CDR1 and CDR2 sequences are LGHDT and YNNKEL (reference sequence). This CDR3 region has 15 residues. V was pared by 0 bases and J by 4 bases, with 10 bases between. CDR3 sequence reads: CASSQDERRGNTIYF. CDR3 DNA sequence: TGTGCCAGCAGCCAAGACGAGAGGAGGGGAAACACCATATATTTT.

V usage is TRBV5-1 and J usage is TRBJ2-7; D gene ambiguous. Germline V gene sequence: CDR1 SGHRS, CDR2 YFSETQ. The CDR3 loop spans 13 amino acids. Trimming left V 0 bases short and J 7 bases short, with 11 bases between. This CDR3 reads CASSLGSGMEQYF. CDR3 sequence (DNA): TGCGCCAGCAGCTTGGGCAGTGGAATGGAGCAGTACTTC.

This chain links TRBV5-5 with TRBJ1-2; D is possibly TRBD1 (6 bases). This CDR3 region has 14 residues. Germline V gene data show CDR1 as SGHKS and CDR2 as YYEKEE (reference sequence). The ends were cut back, 3 bases at V and 4 bases at J, with 13 bases in the middle. CDR3 amino acids: CASSYTGTSYGYTF. CDR3 nucleotides: TGTGCCAGCAGCTACACCGGGACAAGCTATGGCTACACCTTC.

This chain joins TRBV5-1 and TRBJ1-2; unclear D gene. With 0 bases removed from V and 8 bases from J, the gap between germline ends came to 17 bases. Germline V gene sequence: CDR1 SGHRS, CDR2 YFSETQ. This CDR3 spans 15 amino acids. The CDR3, as DNA: TGCGCCAGCAGCTTGGTGTACACTCCAGGCCAGGGCTACACCTTC. Residues: CASSLVYTPGQGYTF.

This chain joins TRBV5-4 and TRBJ2-1, with a weak D call TRBD2 (6 bases). Germline assignment: CDR1 SGHNT and CDR2 YYREEE (reference sequence). Between the trimmed V and J ends, which lost 0 bases and 1 base, there was a span of 11 bases. This CDR3 has 16 amino acids. CDR3: CASSLVGTQSYNEQFF. In DNA, the CDR3 is TGTGCCAGCAGCTTGGTTGGGACTCAATCCTACAATGAGCAGTTCTTC.

Turning to this clone: Other nucleotide sequences from this sample produce the same CDR3. The genes are TRBV27 and TRBJ2-7, with D perhaps TRBD2 (5 bases). V lost 6 bases and J 1 base, leaving 10 bases between the germline ends. CDR3 length equals 13 residues. CDR1 is MNHEY and CDR2 is SMNVEV in the germline V gene (reference sequence). For the CDR3, the DNA is TGTGCCAGCAGCCTCCGGGATTCCTACGAGCAGTACTTC. This sequence encodes CASSLRDSYEQYF.

The chain has TRBV3-1 (or the pseudogene TRBV3-2) and TRBJ1-4; no clear D. CDR3 length: 14 amino acids. The V gene lost 2 bases and the J gene lost 5 bases, with 9 bases spanning the gap. Germline V gene lookup returns CDR1 LGHDT and CDR2 YNNKEL (reference sequence). CDR3 amino acids: CASSQWVGNEKLFF. The CDR3 DNA follows: TGTGCCAGCAGCCAATGGGTAGGGAATGAAAAACTGTTTTTT.

The V gene is TRBV28, the J gene TRBJ2-7, with 9 bases identical to TRBD1. Germline CDR1 is MDHEN and CDR2 is SYDVKM. The CDR3 sequence is 14 residues long. V lost 11 bases and J lost 5; bases outside the gene matches: 13. The CDR3 region has the DNA TGTGCCGGAGCCGGGACAGGGATGTTCGACGAGCAGTACTTC. It codes for CAGAGTGMFDEQYF. Using reference TRBV28 and TRBJ2-7 for the parts outside the CDR3, the full variable domain is DVKVTQSSRYLVKRTGEKVFLECVQDMDHENMFWYRQDPGLGLRLIYFSYDVKMKEKGDIPEGYSVSREKKERFSLILESASTNQTSMYLCAGAGTGMFDEQYFGPGTRLTVT.

This clone was seen once. V usage is TRBV7-2 and J usage is TRBJ2-2, with a tentative D call TRBD1 (5 bases). Trimming cost V 3 bases and J 5 bases, with 10 bases left between them. From germline, CDR1 is SGHTA and CDR2 FQGNSA. This CDR3 region has 14 residues. CDR3 loop: CASSFLQGTGELFF. DNA of the CDR3: TGTGCCAGCAGCTTCTTGCAGGGTACCGGGGAGCTGTTTTTT.

CDR3 sequence (DNA): TGTGCCAGCAGCGTCGGCAGGGCGGACACTGAAGCTTTCTTT. It encodes CASSVGRADTEAFF. The chain recombines TRBV9 with TRBJ1-1; perhaps TRBD1 as D (5 bases). V was clipped by 2 bases and J by 3 bases, with 11 bases between them. The CDR3 runs 14 residues. Germline V gene lookup returns CDR1 SGDLS and CDR2 YYNGEE.

This chain links TRBV2 with TRBJ2-3; 9 bases align to TRBD1. The CDR3 consists of 15 residues. V lost 5 bases to trimming and J lost 4 bases; unmatched junction nucleotides: 7. Germline V gene sequence: CDR1 SNHLY, CDR2 FYNNEI. This CDR3 is CASSPGQGRSDTQYF. CDR3 DNA sequence: TGTGCCAGCAGTCCGGGACAGGGTAGGTCAGATACGCAGTATTTT.

The chain has TRBV19 and TRBJ1-6, with TRBD1 matching 9 bases. The CDR3 totals 18 residues. V lost 7 bases, J lost 7 bases, and 17 bases stayed unmatched. CDR1 LNHDA and CDR2 SQIVND come from the germline V gene (reference sequence). CDR3 sequence: CASKRLPGQGLWNSPLHF. The CDR3 coding sequence is TGTGCCAGTAAAAGGTTGCCGGGACAGGGACTGTGGAATTCACCCCTCCACTTT.

This chain links TRBV5-4 with TRBJ1-4; 7 nucleotides match TRBD1. Germline assignment: CDR1 SGHNT and CDR2 YYREEE (reference sequence). The CDR3 is 14 residues long. Trimming at V came to 2 bases and at J to 3 bases, leaving 1 base not matched to a gene. The CDR3 sequence is CASSFGTANEKLFF. DNA for the CDR3: TGTGCCAGCAGCTTCGGGACAGCTAATGAAAAACTGTTTTTT.

This clone was recorded once. This chain joins TRBV28 and TRBJ1-3, with a weak D call TRBD1 (5 bases). Trimming left V 6 bases short and J 0 bases short, with 18 bases between. Germline CDR1 and CDR2: MDHEN and SYDVKM. The CDR3 runs 17 residues. The DNA for the CDR3 is TGTGCCAGCAGCCCTACCGGGGCCAGAAACTCTGGAAACACCATATATTTT. Protein: CASSPTGARNSGNTIYF.

The CDR3 coding sequence is TGTGCCAGCAGCTTCGCGGAGAACACTGAAGCTTTCTTT. Protein: CASSFAENTEAFF. J is TRBJ1-1 and V is TRBV11-1; D unclear. Per germline, CDR1 SGHAT and CDR2 FQDESV (reference sequence). The V and J ends lost 3 bases and 1 base respectively, with 6 bases between them. The CDR3 loop spans 13 amino acids.

The rearrangement links TRBV7-6 to TRBJ2-1; D gene ambiguous. CDR3 size: 14 residues. From germline, CDR1 is SGHVS and CDR2 FNYEAQ. Trimming took 0 bases from V and 4 from J, leaving 7 bases between them. CDR3 in DNA: TGTGCCAGCAGCTTAGCGGGGATTTACAATGAGCAGTTCTTC. Translated: CASSLAGIYNEQFF.